Listed below are T cell receptor beta chains from one sample, sequenced in a study of OX40 agonist ivuxolimab in advanced cancers. Sequencing used immunoSEQ multiplex PCR; TCRdb keeps in-frame clones, though not all of them. Of tens of thousands of clones in the sample, 80% to 90% are singletons; the top ten hold 0.94%. The specimen was CD4+ or CD8+ T cells sorted from blood, collected in a trial of the OX40 agonist ivuxolimab. Every receptor here comes from an adult with an advanced solid tumor such as melanoma, head and neck, liver or kidney cancer. CDR3s include the opening cysteine and the closing phenylalanine or tryptophan. A D gene is named only where the DNA matches it firmly.

V	D	J	CDR3	DNA
TRBV19	.	TRBJ2-3	CASRGLLADTQYF	TGTGCCAGTAGGGGACTCCTCGCCGATACGCAGTATTTT
TRBV5-1	TRBD1	TRBJ2-7	CASSLAVGTVFYEQYF	TGCGCCAGCAGCTTGGCCGTAGGGACAGTGTTCTACGAGCAGTACTTC
TRBV28	.	TRBJ1-2	CASSITQGLSNYGYTF	TGTGCCAGCAGTATTACCCAGGGTTTATCTAACTATGGCTACACCTTC
TRBV11-1	TRBD2	TRBJ2-7	CASSLVIGTSDTYEQYF	TGTGCCAGCAGCTTAGTTATTGGGACTAGCGATACCTACGAGCAGTACTTC
TRBV29-1	TRBD1	TRBJ1-2	CSALVDRVGGYTF	TGCAGCGCCCTGGTGGACAGGGTGGGTGGCTACACCTTC
TRBV19	TRBD2	TRBJ2-7	CASSNQGGYEQYF	TGTGCCAGTAGTAACCAGGGAGGGTACGAGCAGTACTTC
TRBV6-6	.	TRBJ1-5	CASSPGTKHNQPQHF	TGTGCCAGCAGCCCCGGGACGAAGCACAATCAGCCCCAGCATTTT
TRBV4-1	.	TRBJ1-1	CASSQETTWDTEAFF	TGCGCCAGCAGCCAAGAGACGACCTGGGACACTGAAGCTTTCTTT
TRBV7-8	.	TRBJ1-1	CASSADWVNTEAFF	TGTGCCAGCAGCGCCGACTGGGTAAACACTGAAGCTTTCTTT
TRBV4-2	TRBD1	TRBJ2-3	CASSQDLVNRGRTDTQYF	TGTGCCAGCAGCCAAGATCTTGTCAACAGGGGAAGGACAGATACGCAGTATTTT
TRBV10-3	TRBD1	TRBJ1-5	CAIRTGVGQPQHF	TGTGCCATCAGGACAGGGGTAGGTCAGCCCCAGCATTTT
TRBV28	.	TRBJ1-6	CASSLEPGSGSPLHF	TGTGCCAGCAGTTTAGAACCGGGATCGGGTTCACCCCTCCACTTT